This paragraph covers one T cell receptor (beta chain) sequence. No antigen is known for it. This entry comes from a study of cytomegalovirus exposure and HLA in healthy donors. Overall study context: The roughly 130 validation repertoires, a later analysis reported, used the same platform as the roughly 660 repertoires from the first cohort. Overall study findings and caveats: Specificity for CMV antigens was confirmed in vitro for a few of the CMV-associated chains.

The data were produced by immunoSEQ multiplex PCR, yet TCRdb's version contains in-frame clones alone and is incomplete. The data show 220,000 or so clones, 87% seen once. This CDR3 is 12 amino acids long. Germline V lookup: CDR1 MNHEY, CDR2 SVGAGI. Trimming cost V 6 bases and J 2 bases, with 8 bases left between them. This sequence was found in a woman younger than 35 in good health and CMV-seropositive. The sequenced material came from PBMCs. The chain uses TRBV6-5 and TRBJ2-7, with D possibly TRBD1 on 5 matching bases. In DNA, the CDR3 is TGTGCCAGCAGGGACACTACCTACGAGCAGTACTTC. Its protein product is CASRDTTYEQYF.